This TCR beta chain was found in a study of blood T cell repertoires in COVID-19. Across the whole study: The samples span acute and convalescent COVID-19 from the United States, Italy and Spain.

The J segment lost 2 bases and the V segment lost 1 base, leaving 3 bases of the junction unmatched. Germline V gene sequence: CDR1 KGHDR, CDR2 SFDVKD. The CDR3 has 16 amino acids. Sequencing was performed with immunoSEQ multiplex PCR; in TCRdb, only in-frame clones are kept and a portion is missing. The data contain some 190,000 clones, 85% to 90% of them seen just once; the ten biggest clones take up around 1.5%. The sample taken for sequencing was peripheral blood. The rearrangement uses TRBV24-1 and TRBJ2-1, with 8 nucleotides matching TRBD2. This clonotype originated in a man in his late teens or twenties with active or convalescent COVID-19. CDR3 region: CATSDFSGGTYNEQFF. The CDR3 region has the DNA TGTGCCACCAGTGATTTTTCGGGGGGGACCTACAATGAGCAGTTCTTC.